Each of the 14 T cell receptor beta chains below was sequenced from the same sample in a study of cytomegalovirus exposure and HLA in healthy donors. 60 Vbeta and 13 Jbeta primers were used in PCR. The method was immunoSEQ multiplex PCR; TCRdb's version includes in-frame clones alone and lacks a portion of them. Among some 180,000 clones listed, over 60% were seen once. The sample taken for sequencing was PBMCs. The receptors stem from a man between 18 and 29 years old in good health and CMV-seronegative.

The chain is built from TRBV5-6 and TRBJ2-7, with D maybe TRBD2 (7 bases). The CDR3 is made up of 15 amino acids. With 1 base removed from V and 0 bases from J, the gap between germline ends came to 11 bases. Germline V gene data show CDR1 as SGHDT and CDR2 as YYEEEE. The CDR3 DNA is TGTGCCAGCAGCTTGAGTGGGGGGGCCTCCTACGAGCAGTACTTC. The encoded protein is CASSLSGGASYEQYF.

V is TRBV4-1 and J is TRBJ1-4; TRBD1 might be the D (6 bases). V was shortened by 5 bases and J by 2 bases, with 12 bases between the two germline ends. Germline V lookup: CDR1 MGHRA, CDR2 YSYEKL. This CDR3 is built from 15 residues. Here the CDR3 reads CASSTQGITNEKLFF. For the CDR3, the DNA is TGCGCCAGCAGCACTCAGGGGATCACTAATGAAAAACTGTTTTTT.

The chain couples TRBV9 to TRBJ2-1; D perhaps matches TRBD1 (5 bases). Trimming pared 0 bases from V and 6 bases from J, leaving 10 bases between. The CDR3 has 14 residues. The germline CDR1 and CDR2 sequences are SGDLS and YYNGEE. CDR3 region: CASSVGQLINEQFF. Written as DNA, the CDR3 is TGTGCCAGCAGCGTAGGACAGCTGATCAATGAGCAGTTCTTC.

V is TRBV11-2 and J is TRBJ1-2; D might be TRBD1 (5 bases). The germline V gene has CDR1 SGHAT and CDR2 FQNNGV. This CDR3 has 13 amino acids. V was pared by 4 bases and J by 3 bases, with 9 bases between. This CDR3 reads CASSSRTYYGYTF. In nucleotides, the CDR3 is TGTGCCAGCAGCTCCCGGACATACTATGGCTACACCTTC.

The V gene is TRBV28, the J gene TRBJ1-1; the D gene is possibly TRBD1 (6 bases). Germline V lookup: CDR1 MDHEN, CDR2 SYDVKM. Trimming stripped 4 bases from V and 5 bases from J, with 26 bases between. The CDR3 sequence is 18 residues long. CDR3 DNA: TGTGCCAGCAGTTACCGACGCGTGAGGACAGTCCAGTGGACTGAAGCTTTCTTT. Residues: CASSYRRVRTVQWTEAFF.

The V call is TRBV5-5, the J call TRBJ2-2; the match to TRBD2 covers 9 bases. V gave up 0 bases and J gave up 0 bases; unmatched junction bases: 3. This CDR3 has 17 amino acids. Germline V gene data show CDR1 as SGHKS and CDR2 as YYEKEE (reference sequence). In DNA, the CDR3 is TGTGCCAGCAGCTTGGTGGCTAGCGGGGCGAACACCGGGGAGCTGTTTTTT. Translated, it gives CASSLVASGANTGELFF.

This chain links TRBV12-5 with TRBJ2-3; 7 bases map to TRBD1. V lost 1 base and J lost 1; bases outside the gene matches: 2. The CDR3 extends over 15 amino acids. The germline V gene encodes CDR1 LGHNT and CDR2 FRNRAP. The CDR3 DNA is TGTGCTAGTGGTTTGGCGCAGGGGGGCACAGATACGCAGTATTTT. This gives the protein CASGLAQGGTDTQYF.

The chain has TRBV10-1 and TRBJ1-1; D is ambiguous. With 0 bases removed from V and 1 base from J, the gap between germline ends came to 9 bases. The CDR3 loop spans 15 amino acids. CDR1 is WNHNN and CDR2 is SYGVQD in the germline V gene (reference sequence). The CDR3 DNA reads as TGCGCCAGCAGTGAGTCCGGAGGGTCGAACACTGAAGCTTTCTTT. Protein sequence: CASSESGGSNTEAFF.

The gene calls are TRBV7-2 and TRBJ1-2; 8 nucleotides line up with TRBD1. This CDR3 spans 15 amino acids. The J segment lost 7 bases and the V segment lost 2 bases, leaving 9 bases of the junction unmatched. From germline, CDR1 is SGHTA and CDR2 FQGNSA. CDR3 nucleotide sequence: TGTGCCAGCAGCTTACGGGGAGGACAGGGACGTGGCTACACCTTC. Amino acids: CASSLRGGQGRGYTF.

This chain joins TRBV19 and TRBJ1-1, with 7 positions matching TRBD1. Germline V lookup: CDR1 LNHDA, CDR2 SQIVND (reference sequence). The length of the CDR3 is 14 residues. J lost 5 bases, V lost 5 bases, and 8 bases had no gene match. The CDR3 nucleotides read TGTGCCAGTAGTCGACAGGGCGGGGATACTGAAGCTTTCTTT. Protein sequence: CASSRQGGDTEAFF.

The genes are TRBV2 and TRBJ2-7; D is perhaps TRBD2 (5 bases). CDR3 length: 12 amino acids. With 4 bases removed from V and 6 bases from J, the gap between germline ends came to 10 bases. Germline V gene sequence: CDR1 SNHLY, CDR2 FYNNEI. CDR3 coding DNA: TGTGCCAGCAGTGGGGCTAGCCGCGAGCAGTACTTC. Amino acids: CASSGASREQYF.

As regards this clone: A read error may account for a junction end that differs from germline. The V and J genes are TRBV30 and TRBJ1-2; 9 bases line up with TRBD1. The V gene's germline CDR1 is GTSNPN and CDR2 SVGIG (reference sequence). The CDR3 consists of 11 residues. The CDR3 DNA follows: TGTGCCTGGAGTCGGAACCGGGACAGGGCCTTC. Its translation: CAWSRNRDRAF.

This clone was detected only a few times. V is TRBV5-4 and J is TRBJ1-2; D not resolved. V lost 0 bases and J lost 3, with 15 bases in between. The CDR3 runs 16 residues. The germline CDR1 and CDR2 sequences are SGHNT and YYREEE (reference sequence). Here the CDR3 reads CASSLGGVRTDYGYTF. As DNA, the CDR3 is TGTGCCAGCAGCTTGGGCGGTGTACGGACTGACTATGGCTACACCTTC.

The gene calls are TRBV9 and TRBJ2-5; 7 bases are a match to TRBD2. Germline CDR1 reads SGDLS; CDR2 reads YYNGEE. There are 16 residues in the CDR3. V shed 4 bases, J shed 5 bases, and the junction held 14 bases outside the gene matches. The CDR3 DNA reads TGTGCCAGCAGCTATGGGGAAGACGGGGGGAGGGAGACCCAGTACTTC. It specifies CASSYGEDGGRETQYF.